These T cell receptor beta chains were read from a single sample in a study of T cell responses to AZD1222 COVID-19 vaccine. Libraries were prepared by immunoSEQ multiplex PCR; TCRdb keeps only in-frame clonotypes and omits some of them. Of 150,000 to 200,000 clones listed, more than 80% are singletons. The sample here was peripheral blood, taken 28 days after the second dose of the MenACWY control vaccine. These receptors were obtained from an adult who received the MenACWY meningococcal vaccine as a control. Each CDR3 is given with its conserved first and last residue. D genes are given only for firm matches. Part of the rows lack a size; the others show once, few, many or a class for expanded clones.

TRBJ2-7 - TRBV3-1/TRBV3-2 12 - TGTGCCAGCAGCCATTCAGGGATCGAGCAGTACTTC CASSHSGIEQYF
TRBJ1-1 - TRBV6-5 14 - TGTGCCTTTCGACCGACGGGCATGAACACTGAAGCTTTCTTT CAFRPTGMNTEAFF
TRBJ1-1 TRBD1 TRBV9 14 - TGTGCCAGCAGCCCCGACAGGGTGGACACTGAAGCTTTCTTT CASSPDRVDTEAFF
TRBJ1-1 - TRBV29-1 12 once TGCAGCGGAAAAGGGTTTAACACTGAAGCTTTCTTT CSGKGFNTEAFF
TRBJ2-7 - TRBV29-1 14 - TGCAGCGTCGTTGGTGGGCAGGGGAGATACGAGCAGTACTTC CSVVGGQGRYEQYF
TRBJ2-1 - TRBV4-3 14 once TGCGCCAGCAGCCAAGACTCCAGCGACAATGAGCAGTTCTTC CASSQDSSDNEQFF
TRBJ2-6 TRBD2 TRBV9 19 - TGTGCCAGCAGCCCCCAGACTAGCGGGAGGGCCACTGGGGCCAACGTCCTGACTTTC CASSPQTSGRATGANVLTF
TRBJ1-4 - TRBV2 13 - TGTGCCAGCAGGGTGGAGGTGGGGGAAAAACTGTTTTTT CASRVEVGEKLFF
TRBJ1-1 - TRBV9 13 - TGTGCCAGCAGCCTCCTCGTAGGAACTGAAGCTTTCTTT CASSLLVGTEAFF
TRBJ2-7 TRBD1 TRBV5-6 14 - TGTGCCAGCAGCAAGGGACAGCCATCCTACGAGCAGTACTTC CASSKGQPSYEQYF